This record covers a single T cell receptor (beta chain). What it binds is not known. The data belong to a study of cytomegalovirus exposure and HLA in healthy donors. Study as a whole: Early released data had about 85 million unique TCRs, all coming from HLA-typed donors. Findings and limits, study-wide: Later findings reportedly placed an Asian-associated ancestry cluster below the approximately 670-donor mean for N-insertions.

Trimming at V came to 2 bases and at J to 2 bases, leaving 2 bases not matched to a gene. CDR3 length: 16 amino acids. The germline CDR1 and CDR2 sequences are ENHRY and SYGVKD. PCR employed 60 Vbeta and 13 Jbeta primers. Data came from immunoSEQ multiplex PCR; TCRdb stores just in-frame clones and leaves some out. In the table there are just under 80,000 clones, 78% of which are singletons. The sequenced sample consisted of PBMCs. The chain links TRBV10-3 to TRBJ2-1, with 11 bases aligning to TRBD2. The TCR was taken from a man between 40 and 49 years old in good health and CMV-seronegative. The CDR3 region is CAISETSGRPYNEQFF. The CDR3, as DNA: TGTGCCATCAGTGAGACTAGCGGGAGACCCTACAATGAGCAGTTCTTC.